These 20 T cell receptor beta chains were sequenced from one sample in a study of T cells in Graves' hyperthyroidism and ophthalmopathy. Regions amplified from RNA transcripts were the TCR beta CDR3 regions. HTBI primers were the set used in a first-round RT-PCR of the TCR CDR3. Each CDR3 protein gets one entry after TCRdb re-called the multiplex PCR reads with MiXCR. This table holds about 360,000 distinct CDR3 sequences, around 13% found once. Sequenced material: blood. These receptors were taken from a woman aged 18-30 years with Graves' hyperthyroidism.

This clonotype was recorded at least ten times. The chain uses TRBV30 and TRBJ2-1; 9 nucleotides line up with TRBD2. The V and J ends lost 0 bases and 10 bases, in that order; junction bases with no gene match: 7. The germline CDR1 and CDR2 sequences are GTSNPN and SVGIG (reference sequence). The CDR3 loop spans 14 amino acids. As DNA, the CDR3 is TGTGCCTGGAGTGTCTTGAGGGCGGGAGGGGAGCAGTTCTTC. It translates to CAWSVLRAGGEQFF.

For this clonotype: Possible read error: a much larger clone is one base away. The V call is TRBV19, the J call TRBJ1-1; D gene ambiguous. CDR1 LNHDA and CDR2 SQIVND come from the germline V gene (reference sequence). The V end lost 4 bases, the J end lost 6 bases, and 18 bases lay between the germline ends. CDR3 length: 15 residues. The CDR3 nucleotides read TGTGCCAGTAGTACCCACCCTCTACGGGCGTCTGAAGCTTTCTTT. This translates into CASSTHPLRASEAFF.

This clonotype was counted a few times. The genes are TRBV11-2 and TRBJ1-1; D ambiguous. This CDR3 is 13 amino acids long. Germline assignment: CDR1 SGHAT and CDR2 FQNNGV. The germline V and J ends were trimmed by 6 bases and 4 bases, with 12 bases remaining between them. The CDR3 DNA follows: TGTGCCAGCAGTCCGAGATACGGCACTGAAGCTTTCTTT. Translating gives CASSPRYGTEAFF.

This clonotype was found many times. This rearrangement joins TRBV7-3 to TRBJ2-1; tentative D call: TRBD2 (5 bases). This CDR3 comprises 13 residues. Trimming shortened V by 5 bases and J by 9 bases, and 14 bases separated the two germline ends. Germline V gene data show CDR1 as SGHTA and CDR2 as FQGTGA. For the CDR3, the DNA is TGTGCCAGCAGCCCTACCCTAGGAGGTGAGCAGTTCTTC. This gives the protein CASSPTLGGEQFF. Full variable domain (missing parts from reference TRBV7-3 and TRBJ2-1): GAGVSQTPSNKVTEKGKYVELRCDPISGHTALYWYRQSLGQGPEFLIYFQGTGAADDSGLPNDRFFAVRPEGSVSTLKIQRTERGDSAVYLCASSPTLGGEQFFGPGTRLTVL.

CDR3 nucleotides: TGTGCCAGCAGTTATAGAGGGGAAACCCACGAGCAGTACTTC. Protein sequence: CASSYRGETHEQYF. V usage is TRBV6-2 or TRBV6-3 and J usage is TRBJ2-7, with D perhaps assigned TRBD1 or TRBD2 (5 bases each). Trimming cost V 3 bases and J 5 bases, with 14 bases left between them. The CDR3 loop spans 14 amino acids. CDR1 and CDR2 from the germline V gene are MNHEY and SVGEGT.

The chain is built from TRBV6-2 or TRBV6-3 and TRBJ2-3; 7 nucleotides align to TRBD2. The CDR3 extends over 17 amino acids. The germline V gene encodes CDR1 MNHEY and CDR2 SVGEGT. With 5 bases clipped from V and 3 bases from J, the junction kept 14 bases outside the gene matches. CDR3: CASSPLIGGTGTDTQYF. The CDR3 DNA reads as TGTGCCAGCAGTCCATTAATCGGGGGGACGGGGACAGATACGCAGTATTTT.

This clonotype was found many times. This chain uses TRBV2 with TRBJ2-3; no firm D call. CDR3 length: 14 amino acids. CDR1 and CDR2 (germline): SNHLY, FYNNEI. V was cut by 4 bases and J by 4 bases, with 12 bases left in between. The CDR3 region is CASSGPGVADTQYF. In DNA, the CDR3 is TGTGCCAGCAGTGGTCCAGGCGTGGCAGATACGCAGTATTTT. Full variable domain (missing parts from reference TRBV2 and TRBJ2-3): EPEVTQTPSHQVTQMGQEVILRCVPISNHLYFYWYRQILGQKVEFLVSFYNNEISEKSEIFDDQFSVERPDGSNFTLKIRSTKLEDSAMYFCASSGPGVADTQYFGPGTRLTVL.

This clonotype was counted at least ten times. The rearrangement uses TRBV15 and TRBJ1-2; a weak D match, TRBD1 (5 bases). CDR1 and CDR2 from the germline V gene are LNHNV and YYDKDF (reference sequence). CDR3 size: 15 residues. The V gene lost 0 bases and the J gene lost 7 bases, with 15 bases spanning the gap. The CDR3 sequence is CATSRESRTISGYTF. For the CDR3, the DNA is TGTGCCACCAGCAGAGAGTCCAGGACAATCTCTGGCTACACCTTC.

This chain joins TRBV12-3 or TRBV12-4 and TRBJ2-3; 9 positions agree with TRBD1. J was trimmed by 5 bases and V by 6 bases; bases with no gene match: 12. The CDR3 runs to 16 residues. This chain's CDR3 is CASRFIGQGFVDTQYF. In nucleotides, the CDR3 is TGTGCCAGCAGATTCATCGGACAGGGGTTTGTAGATACGCAGTATTTT.

This clonotype was recorded at least ten times. The V call is TRBV20-1, the J call TRBJ2-1, with 10 positions matching TRBD2. V lost 5 bases and J lost 7; bases outside the gene matches: 11. This CDR3 region has 15 residues. CDR1 and CDR2 from the germline V gene are DFQATT and SNEGSKA (reference sequence). CDR3 DNA sequence: TGCAGTGCTCGTCGGGCTAGCGGGAGATGGAATGAGCAGTTCTTC. The encoded protein is CSARRASGRWNEQFF.

The sample holds a few counts of this clonotype. The chain has TRBV6-2 or TRBV6-3 and TRBJ2-1, with D possibly being TRBD1 (5 bases). The CDR3 totals 17 residues. The V gene's germline CDR1 is MNHEY and CDR2 SVGEGT. Trimming cost V 3 bases and J 0 bases, with 15 bases left between them. The CDR3 coding sequence is TGTGCCAGCAGTTATCTTCCAGGGCAACCCTCCTACAATGAGCAGTTCTTC. This codes for CASSYLPGQPSYNEQFF.

This clonotype was observed at least ten times. The chain couples TRBV29-1 to TRBJ2-5; 9 positions agree with TRBD1. CDR1 is SQVTM, CDR2 ANQGSEA, per germline. V shed 8 bases and J 5 bases; nucleotides not matched to a gene: 9. The CDR3 has 13 amino acids. This chain's CDR3 is CSLQDRGGETQYF. The DNA for the CDR3 is TGCAGCTTACAGGACAGGGGTGGGGAGACCCAGTACTTC.

This clonotype has ten or more counts. As DNA, the CDR3 is TGCAGTGCTAGAGAAAACCAAATCCCAGAGACCCAGTACTTC. As protein: CSARENQIPETQYF. The chain links TRBV20-1 to TRBJ2-5; D remains unclear. The germline gives CDR1 DFQATT, CDR2 SNEGSKA (reference sequence). This CDR3 comprises 14 residues. Between the trimmed V and J ends, which lost 0 bases and 4 bases, there was a span of 12 bases.

This clonotype was counted at least ten times. The genes are TRBV4-1 and TRBJ2-7; TRBD2 might be the D (5 bases). This CDR3 has 17 amino acids. Germline-derived CDR1 and CDR2 are MGHRA and YSYEKL. V lost 0 bases and J 6 bases, leaving 21 bases between the germline ends. CDR3 region: CASSQDRGLDGPCEQYF. CDR3 coding DNA: TGCGCCAGCAGCCAAGATCGAGGGCTTGATGGCCCTTGCGAGCAGTACTTC.

There are a few counts of this clonotype. V gene TRBV7-3 combines with J gene TRBJ1-3, with 7 bases identical to TRBD1. V dropped 0 bases and J dropped 4; count of bases not matched to a gene: 9. The CDR3 length is 17 residues. Germline CDR1 reads SGHTA; CDR2 reads FQGTGA. Here the CDR3 reads CASSLTHIAGQGNTIYF. In DNA form, the CDR3 reads TGTGCCAGCAGCTTAACTCACATCGCGGGACAGGGAAACACCATATATTTT.

This clonotype was observed at least ten times. The genes are TRBV5-1 and TRBJ1-5; D uncertain. Germline V gives CDR1 SGHRS, CDR2 YFSETQ. The CDR3 is 12 amino acids. Trimming cost V 0 bases and J 9 bases, with 7 bases left between them. The CDR3 DNA follows: TGCGCCAGCAGCTTGGCTGGTGGGCCCCAGCATTTT. Its translation: CASSLAGGPQHF.

The chain joins TRBV6-1 to TRBJ2-3; D is possibly TRBD1 (6 bases). Germline V CDR1 and CDR2: MNHNS, SASEGT. CDR3 length: 15 amino acids. Trimming took 7 bases from V and 0 from J, leaving 14 bases between them. The CDR3 nucleotides read TGTGCCAGCAACCACAGGGAAATTAGCACAGATACGCAGTATTTT. Protein product: CASNHREISTDTQYF.

This clonotype was counted at least ten times. The V and J genes are TRBV9 and TRBJ1-2; 7 nucleotides align to TRBD1. Germline trimming cut 2 bases from V and 6 bases from J; bases unmatched to any gene: 1. The CDR3 runs 12 residues. The germline CDR1 and CDR2 sequences are SGDLS and YYNGEE. In nucleotides, the CDR3 is TGTGCCAGCAGCGTGACAGGGCATGGCTACACCTTC. This codes for CASSVTGHGYTF.

This clonotype was seen repeatedly, ten times or more. The rearrangement joins TRBV7-9 to TRBJ2-1; D not certain. Trimming stripped 5 bases from V and 4 bases from J, with 6 bases between. This CDR3 spans 12 amino acids. Germline V lookup: CDR1 SEHNR, CDR2 FQNEAQ (reference sequence). The CDR3 DNA is TGTGCCAGCAGCCGAAATTACAATGAGCAGTTCTTC. Amino acids: CASSRNYNEQFF.

This clonotype was observed at least ten times. V is TRBV5-1 and J is TRBJ1-2; 9 nucleotides match TRBD1. The CDR3 consists of 15 residues. The J segment lost 3 bases and the V segment lost 3 bases, leaving 6 bases of the junction unmatched. Germline CDR1 and CDR2: SGHRS and YFSETQ. The CDR3 nucleotides read TGCGCCAGCAGCTCGGGACAGGGAGTACACTATGGCTACACCTTC. Its translation is CASSSGQGVHYGYTF.